This TCR beta chain was observed in a study of radiotherapy plus CTLA-4 blockade in lung cancer. In the study overall: Disease control was seen in about 34% of patients, objective responses in roughly 17%. Study-wide results and limits: Radiotherapy with ipilimumab was followed by blood expansion of tumor-derived clones.

Concerning this clone: Its matching antigen is unknown.

Focal radiation plus CTLA-4 blockade with ipilimumab was administered to patients who had chemo-refractory metastatic non-small-cell lung cancer. V was pared by 5 bases and J by 1 base, with 2 bases of the junction left unmatched. CDR1 is SSHAT, CDR2 FNYEAQ, per germline (reference sequence). The CDR3 consists of 13 residues. The repertoire was sequenced with immunoSEQ multiplex PCR; TCRdb's copy has only in-frame clones and lacks some. The repertoire has some 52,000 clones, 65% to 85% of them found once; the top ten carry roughly 3.5%. The sample was peripheral blood, taken from a patient treated with radiotherapy plus ipilimumab. The chain has TRBV7-7 and TRBJ2-7, with 7 positions matching TRBD1. This TCR came from a human donor with non-small cell lung cancer who had a partial response to radiotherapy plus ipilimumab. The CDR3 reads CASSTGQSYEQYF. The CDR3 nucleotides read TGTGCCAGCAGCACGGGACAGTCCTACGAGCAGTACTTC.